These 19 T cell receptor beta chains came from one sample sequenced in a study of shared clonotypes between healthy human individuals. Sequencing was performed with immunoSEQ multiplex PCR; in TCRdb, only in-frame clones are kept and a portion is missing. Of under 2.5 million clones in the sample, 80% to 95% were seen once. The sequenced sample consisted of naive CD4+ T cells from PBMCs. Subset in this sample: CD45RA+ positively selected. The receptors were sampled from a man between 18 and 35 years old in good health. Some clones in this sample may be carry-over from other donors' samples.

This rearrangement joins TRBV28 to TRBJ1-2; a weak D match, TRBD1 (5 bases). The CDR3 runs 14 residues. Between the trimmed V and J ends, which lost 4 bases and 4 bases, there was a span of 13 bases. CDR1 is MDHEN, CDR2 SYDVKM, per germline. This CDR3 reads CASSSLGVVYGYTF. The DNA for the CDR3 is TGTGCCAGCAGTTCCCTGGGGGTCGTCTATGGCTACACCTTC.

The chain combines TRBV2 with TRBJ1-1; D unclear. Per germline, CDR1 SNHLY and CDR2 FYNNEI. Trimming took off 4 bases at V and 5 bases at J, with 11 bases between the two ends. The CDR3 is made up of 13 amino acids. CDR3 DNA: TGTGCCAGCAGTGTCGAGGAGGAGACTGAAGCTTTCTTT. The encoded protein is CASSVEEETEAFF. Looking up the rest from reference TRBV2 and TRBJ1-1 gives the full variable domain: EPEVTQTPSHQVTQMGQEVILRCVPISNHLYFYWYRQILGQKVEFLVSFYNNEISEKSEIFDDQFSVERPDGSNFTLKIRSTKLEDSAMYFCASSVEEETEAFFGQGTRLTVV.

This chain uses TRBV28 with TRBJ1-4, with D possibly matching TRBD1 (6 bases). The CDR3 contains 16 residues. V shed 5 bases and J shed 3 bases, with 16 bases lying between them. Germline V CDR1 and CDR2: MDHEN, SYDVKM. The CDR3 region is CASSPAGGRSNEKLFF. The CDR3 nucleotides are TGTGCCAGCAGTCCCGCGGGGGGCCGATCTAATGAAAAACTGTTTTTT.

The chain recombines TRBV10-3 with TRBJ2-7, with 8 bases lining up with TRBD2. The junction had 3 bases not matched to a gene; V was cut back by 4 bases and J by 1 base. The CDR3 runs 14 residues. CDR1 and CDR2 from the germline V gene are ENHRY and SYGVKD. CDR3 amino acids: CAISASGGSYEQYF. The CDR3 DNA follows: TGTGCCATCAGTGCCAGCGGGGGATCCTACGAGCAGTACTTC.

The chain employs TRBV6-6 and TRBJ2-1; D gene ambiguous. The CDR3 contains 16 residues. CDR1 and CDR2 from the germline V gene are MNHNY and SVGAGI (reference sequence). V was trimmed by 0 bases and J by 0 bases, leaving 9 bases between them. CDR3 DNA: TGTGCCAGCAGTTACTCAGGGTCCAGCTCCTACAATGAGCAGTTCTTC. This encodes CASSYSGSSSYNEQFF.

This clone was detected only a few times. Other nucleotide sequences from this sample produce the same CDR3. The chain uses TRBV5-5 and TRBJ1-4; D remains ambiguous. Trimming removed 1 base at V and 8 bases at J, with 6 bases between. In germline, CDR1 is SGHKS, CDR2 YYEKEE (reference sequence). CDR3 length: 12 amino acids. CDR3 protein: CASSLTGEKLFF. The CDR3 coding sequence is TGTGCCAGCAGCTTGACGGGCGAAAAACTGTTTTTT. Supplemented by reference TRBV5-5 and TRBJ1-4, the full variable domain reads DAGVTQSPTHLIKTRGQQVTLRCSPISGHKSVSWYQQVLGQGPQFIFQYYEKEERGRGNFPDRFSARQFPNYSSELNVNALLLGDSALYLCASSLTGEKLFFGSGTQLSVL.

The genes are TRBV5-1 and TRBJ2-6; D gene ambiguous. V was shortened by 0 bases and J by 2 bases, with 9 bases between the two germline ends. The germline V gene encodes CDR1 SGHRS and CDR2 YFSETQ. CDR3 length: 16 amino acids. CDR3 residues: CASSLVTVPGANVLTF. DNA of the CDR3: TGCGCCAGCAGCTTGGTGACCGTTCCTGGGGCCAACGTCCTGACTTTC.

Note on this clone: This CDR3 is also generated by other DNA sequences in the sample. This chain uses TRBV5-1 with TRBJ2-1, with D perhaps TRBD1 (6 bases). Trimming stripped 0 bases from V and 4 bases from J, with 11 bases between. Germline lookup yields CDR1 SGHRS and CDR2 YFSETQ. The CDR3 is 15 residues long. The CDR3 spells CASSLAAGEYNEQFF. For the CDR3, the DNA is TGCGCCAGCAGCTTGGCGGCAGGGGAATACAATGAGCAGTTCTTC.

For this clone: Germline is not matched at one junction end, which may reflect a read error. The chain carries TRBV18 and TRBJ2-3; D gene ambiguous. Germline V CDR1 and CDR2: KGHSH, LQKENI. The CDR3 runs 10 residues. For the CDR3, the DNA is TGCGCCAGCGGCACAGATACGCAGTATTTT. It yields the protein CASGTDTQYF.

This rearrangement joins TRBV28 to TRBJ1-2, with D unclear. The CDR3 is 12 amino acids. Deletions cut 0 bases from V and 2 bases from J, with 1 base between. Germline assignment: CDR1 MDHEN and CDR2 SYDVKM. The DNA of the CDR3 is TGTGCCAGCAGTTTATGGAACTATGGCTACACCTTC. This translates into CASSLWNYGYTF.

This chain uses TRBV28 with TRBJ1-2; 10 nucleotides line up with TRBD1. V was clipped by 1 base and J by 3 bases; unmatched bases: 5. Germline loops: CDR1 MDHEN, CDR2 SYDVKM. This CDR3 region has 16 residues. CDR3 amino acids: CASSLLVGQGDYGYTF. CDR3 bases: TGTGCCAGCAGTTTATTGGTCGGACAGGGGGACTATGGCTACACCTTC.

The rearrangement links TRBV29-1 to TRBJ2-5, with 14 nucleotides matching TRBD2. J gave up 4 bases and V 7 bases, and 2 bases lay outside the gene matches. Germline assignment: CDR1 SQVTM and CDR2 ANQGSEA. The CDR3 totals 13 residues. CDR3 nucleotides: TGCAGCGGTGGACTAGCGGGAGGAGAGACCCAGTACTTC. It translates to CSGGLAGGETQYF.

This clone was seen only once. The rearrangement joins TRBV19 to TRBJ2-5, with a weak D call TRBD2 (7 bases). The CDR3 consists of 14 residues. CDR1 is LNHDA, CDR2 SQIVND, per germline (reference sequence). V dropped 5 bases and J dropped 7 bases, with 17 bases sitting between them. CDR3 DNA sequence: TGTGCCAGTAGTGGGGGGGGCGCCCAGGGGACCCAGTACTTC. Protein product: CASSGGGAQGTQYF.

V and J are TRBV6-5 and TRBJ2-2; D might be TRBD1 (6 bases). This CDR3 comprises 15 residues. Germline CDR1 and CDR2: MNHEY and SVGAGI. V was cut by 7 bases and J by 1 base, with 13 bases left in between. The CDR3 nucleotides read TGTGCCAGCACCGAAATGACAGGGAACACCGGGGAGCTGTTTTTT. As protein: CASTEMTGNTGELFF.

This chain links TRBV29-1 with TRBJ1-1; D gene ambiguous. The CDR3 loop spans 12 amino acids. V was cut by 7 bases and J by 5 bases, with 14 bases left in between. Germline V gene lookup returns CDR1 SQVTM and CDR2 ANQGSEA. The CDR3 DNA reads TGCAGCGCCCGGGTGGTTCGGACTGAAGCTTTCTTT. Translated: CSARVVRTEAFF.

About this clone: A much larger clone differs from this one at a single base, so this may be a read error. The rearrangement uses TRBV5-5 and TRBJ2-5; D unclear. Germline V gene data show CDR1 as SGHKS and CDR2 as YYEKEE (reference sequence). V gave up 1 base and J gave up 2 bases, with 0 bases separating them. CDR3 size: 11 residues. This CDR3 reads CASSLQETQYF. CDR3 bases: TGTGCCAGCAGCTTGCAAGAGACCCAGTACTTC.

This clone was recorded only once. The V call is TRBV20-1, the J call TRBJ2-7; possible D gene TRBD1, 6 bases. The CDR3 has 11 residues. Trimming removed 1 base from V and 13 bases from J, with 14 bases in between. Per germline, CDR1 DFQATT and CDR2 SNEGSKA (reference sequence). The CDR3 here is CSARVGATTYF. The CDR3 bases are TGCAGTGCTAGAGTGGGGGCTACCACCTACTTC.

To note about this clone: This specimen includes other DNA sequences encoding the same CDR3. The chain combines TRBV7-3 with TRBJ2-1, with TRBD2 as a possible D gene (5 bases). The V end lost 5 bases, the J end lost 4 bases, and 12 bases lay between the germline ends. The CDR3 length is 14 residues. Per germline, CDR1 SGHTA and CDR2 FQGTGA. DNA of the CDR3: TGTGCCAGCAGCCCAAGCGGAGCATACAATGAGCAGTTCTTC. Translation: CASSPSGAYNEQFF.

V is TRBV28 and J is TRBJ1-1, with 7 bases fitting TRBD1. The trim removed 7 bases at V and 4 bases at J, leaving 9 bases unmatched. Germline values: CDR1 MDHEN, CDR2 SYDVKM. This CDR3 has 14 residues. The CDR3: CASILDRRGTEAFF. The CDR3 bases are TGTGCCAGCATTCTGGACAGGCGGGGCACTGAAGCTTTCTTT.